A selection of T cell receptor beta chains follows, all from one sample in a study of a mutant IDH1 vaccine in newly diagnosed glioma. Sequencing was performed with immunoSEQ multiplex PCR; in TCRdb, only in-frame clones are kept and a portion is missing. The table shows tens of thousands of clones, with roughly four fifths occurring only once. The sequencing here drew on PBMCs, taken from a glioma patient treated with radiotherapy, temozolomide or both. All receptors derive from a woman aged 50 to 65 with glioma. Both conserved end residues are part of each CDR3.

CDR3 protein: CASSAGGELFF
V gene: TRBV7-2
J gene: TRBJ2-2

CDR3 protein: CASSLGTSGRDTQYF
V gene: TRBV5-1
J gene: TRBJ2-3

CDR3 protein: CASSLQLAGVTDTQYF
V gene: TRBV5-1
J gene: TRBJ2-3

CDR3 protein: CASSPFDSLRGVGELFF
V gene: TRBV9
J gene: TRBJ2-2

CDR3 protein: CASSRGRYYEQYF
V gene: TRBV19
J gene: TRBJ2-7

CDR3 protein: CASSSNWGQGAGGANVLTF
V gene: TRBV11-2
J gene: TRBJ2-6

CDR3 protein: CASSVLQGASEQFF
V gene: TRBV5-4
J gene: TRBJ2-1

CDR3 protein: CASSHLGLAGGREQFF
V gene: TRBV14
J gene: TRBJ2-1

CDR3 protein: CASRHTANYGYTF
V gene: TRBV4-2
J gene: TRBJ1-2

CDR3 protein: CASSQDRGSTDTQYF
V gene: TRBV7-8
J gene: TRBJ2-3

CDR3 protein: CASSLDARTKGSNQPQHF
V gene: TRBV5-1
J gene: TRBJ1-5

CDR3 protein: CASSDSRETQYF
V gene: TRBV2
J gene: TRBJ2-5

CDR3 protein: CASSFEGPNSPLHF
V gene: TRBV5-1
J gene: TRBJ1-6

CDR3 protein: CASSGWDRSTDTQYF
V gene: TRBV5-1
J gene: TRBJ2-3

CDR3 protein: CASSWTRLTEAFF
V gene: TRBV11-3
J gene: TRBJ1-1

CDR3 protein: CAWIRQGAGTGELFF
V gene: TRBV30
J gene: TRBJ2-2

CDR3 protein: CASSLVLLGQEAFF
V gene: TRBV7-2
J gene: TRBJ1-1

CDR3 protein: CASSEGARYPIQYF
V gene: TRBV6-1
J gene: TRBJ2-4

CDR3 protein: CASSVGGSNSPLHF
V gene: TRBV9
J gene: TRBJ1-6

CDR3 protein: CASSLTPGQGPGNTIYF
V gene: TRBV7-2
J gene: TRBJ1-3

CDR3 protein: CASSLDGKGQYF
V gene: TRBV11-2
J gene: TRBJ2-7

CDR3 protein: CSVASTRDAFF
V gene: TRBV29-1
J gene: TRBJ1-1

CDR3 protein: CASSPRENTEAFF
V gene: TRBV27
J gene: TRBJ1-1

CDR3 protein: CASSPLGGTYTGELFF
V gene: TRBV5-1
J gene: TRBJ2-2

CDR3 protein: CSVVEGGYGYTF
V gene: TRBV29-1
J gene: TRBJ1-2

CDR3 protein: CAIQSTDTQYF
V gene: TRBV10-3
J gene: TRBJ2-3

CDR3 protein: CASSEIAGASTDTQYF
V gene: TRBV9
J gene: TRBJ2-3

CDR3 protein: CASSLAPAEASAVEQFF
V gene: TRBV7-2
J gene: TRBJ2-1

CDR3 protein: CASSVGRGHTEAFF
V gene: TRBV9
J gene: TRBJ1-1